The present T cell receptor (beta chain) was sequenced within a study of metastatic and nonmetastatic thyroid tumors. Study information: It was across blood and tumor or nodule tissue from malignant and benign thyroid patients that repertoires were compared. Overall study results and limits: According to reports, the diversity of TCR beta was significantly higher in malignant thyroid tumors than in benign nodules, and this held in both blood and tumor samples.

CDR3 size: 13 residues. Per germline, CDR1 SGHNT and CDR2 YYREEE (reference sequence). Trimming stripped 4 bases from V and 3 bases from J, with 10 bases between. Each patient went into thyroid surgery without having received any treatment. This clone was seen ten or more times. Its antigen is undetermined. Per the study methods: Building a distant-metastasis classifier for papillary thyroid cancer drew on CDR3 differences across clinicopathological groups. Through MiXCR, TCRdb re-clonotyped the PCR reads. The V and J calls were not made by the authors but by TCRdb's processing. The data contain about 13,000 clones, approximately 22% of them singletons.

The receptor's source is a female donor with papillary thyroid cancer or a benign thyroid nodule (not recorded which). Some clones in this sample may be carry-over from other donors' samples. Sequences were obtained from blood. The J gene is TRBJ1-2, the V gene TRBV5-4; D perhaps matches TRBD1 (5 bases). CDR3 protein: CASSATGHYGYTF. DNA for the CDR3: TGTGCCAGCAGCGCCACAGGCCACTATGGCTACACCTTC.